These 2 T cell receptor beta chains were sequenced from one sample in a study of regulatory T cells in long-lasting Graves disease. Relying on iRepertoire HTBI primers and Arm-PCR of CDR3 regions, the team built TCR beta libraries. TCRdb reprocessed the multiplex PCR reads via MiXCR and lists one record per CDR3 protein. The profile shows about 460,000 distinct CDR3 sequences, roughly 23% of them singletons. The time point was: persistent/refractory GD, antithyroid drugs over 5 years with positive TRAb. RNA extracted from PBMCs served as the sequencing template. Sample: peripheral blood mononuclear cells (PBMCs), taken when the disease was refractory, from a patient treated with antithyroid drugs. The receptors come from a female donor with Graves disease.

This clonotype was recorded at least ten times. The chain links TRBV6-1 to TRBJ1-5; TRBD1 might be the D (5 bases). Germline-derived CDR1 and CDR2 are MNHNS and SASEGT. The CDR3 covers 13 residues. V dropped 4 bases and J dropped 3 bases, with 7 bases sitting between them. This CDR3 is CASSATDNQPQHF. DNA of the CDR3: TGTGCCAGCAGTGCGACAGACAATCAGCCCCAGCATTTT.

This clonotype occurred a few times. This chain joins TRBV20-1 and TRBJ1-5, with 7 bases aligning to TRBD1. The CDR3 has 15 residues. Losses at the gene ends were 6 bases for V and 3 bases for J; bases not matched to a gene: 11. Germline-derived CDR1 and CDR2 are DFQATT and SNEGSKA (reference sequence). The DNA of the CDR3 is TGCAGTGCCACAGCCGGGGGGACAGCCAATCAGCCCCAGCATTTT. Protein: CSATAGGTANQPQHF.